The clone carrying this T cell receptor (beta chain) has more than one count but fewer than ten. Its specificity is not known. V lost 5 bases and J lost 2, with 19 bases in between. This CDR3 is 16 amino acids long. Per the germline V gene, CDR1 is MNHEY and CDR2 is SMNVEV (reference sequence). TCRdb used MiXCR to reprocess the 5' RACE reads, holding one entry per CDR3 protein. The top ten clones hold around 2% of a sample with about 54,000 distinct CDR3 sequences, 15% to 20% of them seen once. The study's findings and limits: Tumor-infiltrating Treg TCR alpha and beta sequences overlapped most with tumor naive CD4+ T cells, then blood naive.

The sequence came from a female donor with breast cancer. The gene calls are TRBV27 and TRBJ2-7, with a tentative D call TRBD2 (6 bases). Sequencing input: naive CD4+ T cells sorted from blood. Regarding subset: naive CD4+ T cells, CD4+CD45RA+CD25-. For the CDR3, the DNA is TGTGCCAGCAGTCCGTACCTGTGGGGGGATCCCTACGAGCAGTACTTC. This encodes CASSPYLWGDPYEQYF.